This TCR beta chain was profiled in a study of T cells in narcolepsy. Study details: Donors had narcolepsy type 1 or type 2, or were healthy controls.

Only in-frame clones appear in the TCRdb table, and some are missing; sequencing was by immunoSEQ multiplex PCR. The sample contains approximately 26,000 clones, 81% of which appear only once. In the case of this clone: What it binds is not known.

CDR3 length: 10 residues. Germline loops: CDR1 SQVTM, CDR2 ANQGSEA. With 6 bases clipped from V and 8 bases from J, the junction kept 3 bases outside the gene matches. Overall study findings and caveats: Autoreactive HCRT-specific and TRIB2-specific clonotypes were marked in same-patient CSF-versus-blood CD4+ comparisons. Some memory CD4+ repertoires had no autoreactive clone sequences. Autoreactive clonotypes reportedly recurred in blood of same and different patients, not controls.

The source is a human donor in good health. This rearrangement joins TRBV29-1 to TRBJ1-1, with TRBD1 identical over 7 bases. Material: memory (CD45RA-) CD4+ T cells from blood. The CDR3 bases are TGCAGCGTGGGGACAGCCGAAGCTTTCTTT. This codes for CSVGTAEAFF.